Each of the 23 T cell receptor beta chains below was sequenced from the same sample in a study of OX40 agonist ivuxolimab in advanced cancers. TCRdb's table, derived via immunoSEQ multiplex PCR, lists solely in-frame clones and lacks some. The sample yields tens of thousands of clones, around 86% seen once. Source: CD4+ or CD8+ T cells sorted from blood, taken in a trial of the OX40 agonist ivuxolimab. The receptors were sampled from an adult with an advanced solid tumor such as melanoma, head and neck, liver or kidney cancer.

In this sample, this clone turned up a few times. The chain is built from TRBV29-1 and TRBJ1-2; weak D call: TRBD1 (5 bases). The CDR3 totals 13 residues. Trimming stripped 7 bases from V and 4 bases from J, with 16 bases between. Germline V lookup: CDR1 SQVTM, CDR2 ANQGSEA. In nucleotides, the CDR3 is TGCAGCGGGGGCCCTGAGGGCCTCTATGGCTACACCTTC. It codes for CSGGPEGLYGYTF.

This clone appeared once. The chain uses TRBV6-5 and TRBJ2-7, with a possible D match to TRBD2 (6 bases). Trimming cost V 5 bases and J 3 bases, with 11 bases left between them. CDR1 and CDR2 (germline): MNHEY, SVGAGI. This CDR3 has 13 amino acids. In DNA, the CDR3 is TGTGCCAGCAGTGGGCGGGACGGCTACGAGCAGTACTTC. Protein: CASSGRDGYEQYF.

In the case of this clone: One end of the junction is discordant with germline, which a read error may explain. The rearrangement uses TRBV7-7 and TRBJ2-2; TRBD2 agrees at 8 bases. Per the germline V gene, CDR1 is SSHAT and CDR2 is FNYEAQ (reference sequence). The CDR3 covers 16 residues. The CDR3 reads CASSIGLAGNTGELFF. CDR3 coding DNA: TGTGCTAGCAGCATTGGTCTAGCGGGGAACACCGGGGAGCTGTTTTTT.

This chain joins TRBV9 and TRBJ2-7; TRBD2 aligns across 11 bases. Trimming took 0 bases from V and 6 from J; bases not matched to a gene: 11. CDR3 length equals 17 residues. The V gene's germline CDR1 is SGDLS and CDR2 YYNGEE. Written as DNA, the CDR3 is TGTGCCAGCAGCGTAGGAACTAGCGGGGGTGCCCCTACCGAGCAGTACTTC. Residues: CASSVGTSGGAPTEQYF.

This sequence joins TRBV5-4 and TRBJ2-1; 14 bases line up with TRBD2. V lost 10 bases to trimming and J lost 4 bases; unmatched junction nucleotides: 16. Per germline, CDR1 SGHNT and CDR2 YYREEE (reference sequence). The CDR3 length is 18 residues. CDR3 in DNA: TGTGCCTCGCGGCGGACTAGCGGGGGGTTAGGGGTTTACAATGAGCAGTTCTTC. As protein: CASRRTSGGLGVYNEQFF. Using reference TRBV5-4 and TRBJ2-1 for the parts outside the CDR3, the full variable domain is ETGVTQSPTHLIKTRGQQVTLRCSSQSGHNTVSWYQQALGQGPQFIFQYYREEENGRGNFPPRFSGLQFPNYSSELNVNALELDDSALYLCASRRTSGGLGVYNEQFFGPGTRLTVL.

This chain connects TRBV6-5 to TRBJ2-1, with D unclear. The CDR3 length is 15 residues. CDR1 is MNHEY, CDR2 SVGAGI, per germline. Trimming shortened V by 6 bases and J by 4 bases, and 16 bases separated the two germline ends. This CDR3 is CASSQNLGPYNEQFF. CDR3 bases: TGTGCCAGCAGCCAGAACTTGGGCCCATACAATGAGCAGTTCTTC.

The V call is TRBV11-2, the J call TRBJ2-2; D unresolved. The CDR3 covers 14 residues. Germline V CDR1 and CDR2: SGHAT, FQNNGV. Trimming took 2 bases from V and 1 from J, leaving 5 bases between them. The chain's CDR3 is CASSLKGNTGELFF. CDR3 nucleotides: TGTGCCAGCAGCTTAAAAGGGAACACCGGGGAGCTGTTTTTT.

This chain connects TRBV5-6 to TRBJ1-6; the D gene is possibly TRBD1 (5 bases). Per germline, CDR1 SGHDT and CDR2 YYEEEE. V lost 0 bases to trimming and J lost 5 bases, with 9 bases between them. The CDR3 spans 15 residues. The CDR3 nucleotides read TGTGCCAGCAGCTTGGGACAGCGGAATAATTCACCCCTCCACTTT. Amino acids: CASSLGQRNNSPLHF.

The chain is built from TRBV5-1 and TRBJ2-3; D remains unclear. Germline CDR1 and CDR2: SGHRS and YFSETQ. This CDR3 has 14 residues. Trimming left V 0 bases short and J 3 bases short, with 8 bases between. DNA of the CDR3: TGCGCCAGCAGCTTGGAACCCGGGACAGATACGCAGTATTTT. Its protein is CASSLEPGTDTQYF.

This rearrangement joins TRBV7-9 to TRBJ2-4, with 7 nucleotides matching TRBD2. CDR3 length: 15 amino acids. The germline CDR1 and CDR2 sequences are SEHNR and FQNEAQ (reference sequence). J was trimmed by 6 bases and V by 4 bases; bases with no gene match: 9. DNA for the CDR3: TGTGCCAGCAGCTCGGGAAGCGGGGCGGGAAACATTCAGTACTTC. It translates to CASSSGSGAGNIQYF.

V and J are TRBV5-1 and TRBJ2-2, with 7 positions matching TRBD2. Unmatched junction bases numbered 5, after V lost 0 bases and J lost 6 bases. CDR1 is SGHRS, CDR2 YFSETQ, per germline. This CDR3 is 15 amino acids long. The CDR3 DNA reads as TGCGCCAGCAGCTTGGGTGGGACTACTCCCGGGGAGCTGTTTTTT. This codes for CASSLGGTTPGELFF. Full variable domain (rest looked up from reference TRBV5-1 and TRBJ2-2): KAGVTQTPRYLIKTRGQQVTLSCSPISGHRSVSWYQQTPGQGLQFLFEYFSETQRNKGNFPGRFSGRQFSNSRSEMNVSTLELGDSALYLCASSLGGTTPGELFFGEGSRLTVL.

The J gene is TRBJ1-3, the V gene TRBV5-1; TRBD1 agrees at 8 bases. The CDR3 is 14 amino acids. Per germline, CDR1 SGHRS and CDR2 YFSETQ. V shed 4 bases and J 3 bases; nucleotides not matched to a gene: 3. The CDR3 loop is CASSRGQDGNTIYF. Here the CDR3 DNA reads TGCGCCAGCAGCCGGGGACAGGATGGAAACACCATATATTTT.

The chain combines TRBV2 with TRBJ2-1; 8 bases line up with TRBD2. This CDR3 contains 13 residues. The germline V gene has CDR1 SNHLY and CDR2 FYNNEI. The trim removed 7 bases at V and 3 bases at J, leaving 2 bases unmatched. The CDR3 DNA follows: TGTGCCAGCACGCGGGGGGACTACAATGAGCAGTTCTTC. It codes for CASTRGDYNEQFF.

V is TRBV5-1 and J is TRBJ1-5; 7 nucleotides match TRBD1. The CDR3 runs 15 residues. Unmatched junction bases numbered 3, after V lost 0 bases and J lost 3 bases. In germline, CDR1 is SGHRS, CDR2 YFSETQ. The CDR3, as DNA: TGCGCCAGCAGCTTGGAGGGACAGATCAATCAGCCCCAGCATTTT. It encodes CASSLEGQINQPQHF.

CDR3 sequence reads: CASSPRGVLEETQYF. The CDR3 bases are TGTGCCAGCTCTCCTAGAGGGGTATTGGAAGAGACCCAGTACTTC. J is TRBJ2-5 and V is TRBV18; D is tentatively TRBD1 or TRBD2 (5 bases each). With 6 bases removed from V and 3 bases from J, the gap between germline ends came to 17 bases. This CDR3 is 15 amino acids long. Germline V gene data show CDR1 as KGHSH and CDR2 as LQKENI. The variable domain in full, completed from reference TRBV18 and TRBJ2-5, reads NAGVMQNPRHLVRRRGQEARLRCSPMKGHSHVYWYRQLPEEGLKFMVYLQKENIIDESGMPKERFSAEFPKEGPSILRIQQVVRGDSAAYFCASSPRGVLEETQYFGPGTRLLVL.

This chain joins TRBV2 and TRBJ2-7, with 9 bases lining up with TRBD1. V was pared by 5 bases and J by 3 bases, with 5 bases of the junction left unmatched. This CDR3 is built from 14 residues. The germline V gene has CDR1 SNHLY and CDR2 FYNNEI. DNA of the CDR3: TGTGCCAGCAGTAAAGACAGGGGGGTCTACGAGCAGTACTTC. Its translation: CASSKDRGVYEQYF.

The chain is built from TRBV7-4 and TRBJ1-2; 8 bases agree with TRBD1. The CDR3 sequence is 15 residues long. Germline CDR1 and CDR2: SGHVT and SQSDAQ. Losses at the gene ends were 4 bases for V and 4 bases for J; bases not matched to a gene: 8. CDR3 region: CASSSRTGIGYGYTF. The DNA for the CDR3 is TGTGCCAGCAGCTCAAGGACAGGGATCGGCTATGGCTACACCTTC.

This sequence joins TRBV27 and TRBJ1-1; D ambiguous. This CDR3 spans 14 amino acids. Trimming removed 5 bases at V and 0 bases at J, with 10 bases between. Germline V gene lookup returns CDR1 MNHEY and CDR2 SMNVEV (reference sequence). CDR3 DNA sequence: TGTGCCAGCAGTCCCCTTCGGGTGAACACTGAAGCTTTCTTT. This codes for CASSPLRVNTEAFF.

This clone has more than one count but fewer than ten. The chain has TRBV19 and TRBJ1-5; D is uncertain. V lost 0 bases, J lost 4 bases, and 10 bases lay in between. The CDR3 has 15 amino acids. Germline V gene lookup returns CDR1 LNHDA and CDR2 SQIVND (reference sequence). CDR3 protein: CASSIEGGRNQPQHF. The CDR3 DNA reads TGTGCCAGTAGTATAGAGGGTGGGAGAAATCAGCCCCAGCATTTT.

This chain joins TRBV7-9 and TRBJ2-2, with 8 nucleotides matching TRBD2. CDR1 is SEHNR, CDR2 FQNEAQ, per germline (reference sequence). Trimming at V came to 4 bases and at J to 0 bases, leaving 7 bases not matched to a gene. The CDR3 spans 17 residues. CDR3 in DNA: TGTGCCAGCAGCTCCTTTAGCGGGGTAACGAACACCGGGGAGCTGTTTTTT. This codes for CASSSFSGVTNTGELFF.

V is TRBV9 and J is TRBJ2-3; TRBD2 agrees at 7 bases. V dropped 5 bases and J dropped 2; count of bases not matched to a gene: 5. Germline lookup yields CDR1 SGDLS and CDR2 YYNGEE. The CDR3 totals 14 residues. The CDR3 sequence: CASRGGAYTDTQYF. CDR3 sequence (DNA): TGTGCCAGCAGGGGAGGGGCTTACACAGATACGCAGTATTTT.

The V call is TRBV28, the J call TRBJ2-3, with a possible D match to TRBD2 (6 bases). The germline V and J ends were trimmed by 8 bases and 4 bases, with 7 bases remaining between them. The CDR3 is 11 amino acids. Germline-derived CDR1 and CDR2 are MDHEN and SYDVKM. DNA of the CDR3: TGTGCCAGCTGGGAGGCAGATACGCAGTATTTT. This gives the protein CASWEADTQYF.

The CDR3 loop is CASSLGWRADRANTGELFF. Here the CDR3 DNA reads TGTGCCAGCAGCTTAGGTTGGAGGGCTGATCGAGCGAACACCGGGGAGCTGTTTTTT. The V call is TRBV7-6, the J call TRBJ2-2, with TRBD2 as a possible D gene (6 bases). Trimming took off 1 base at V and 0 bases at J, with 18 bases between the two ends. The CDR3 has 19 residues. Germline values: CDR1 SGHVS, CDR2 FNYEAQ.